This passage covers 14 T cell receptor beta chains from one sample sequenced in a study of blood T cells in healthy people across ages. A second PCR, run for roughly 7 to 12 cycles, used a sample-barcoded 5' primer plus a J-beta primer mix. TCRdb redid the calling of the 5' RACE reads with MiXCR, one entry per CDR3 protein. The sample holds roughly 1,500,000 distinct CDR3 sequences, around 42% seen once. What was sequenced was blood. The receptor source for this set is a woman younger than 35 in good health.

Notes on this clonotype: Compared with germline, one end of the junction differs, possibly owing to a read error. The CDR3 DNA reads TGTGTCAGCAGCGTAGCGGGAGCGAACAATGAGCAGTTCTTC. Protein product: CVSSVAGANNEQFF. V usage is TRBV9 and J usage is TRBJ2-1, with 9 bases identical to TRBD2. CDR1 is SGDLS and CDR2 is YYNGEE in the germline V gene. CDR3 length: 14 amino acids.

This clonotype occurred a few times. This chain connects TRBV4-1 to TRBJ1-5; D is uncertain. Trimming removed 5 bases at V and 2 bases at J, with 19 bases between. This CDR3 region has 17 residues. Germline CDR1 and CDR2: MGHRA and YSYEKL. CDR3 nucleotide sequence: TGCGCCAGCAGCGGTAACGAGCGGGCTATGGGCAATCAGCCCCAGCATTTT. Its protein product is CASSGNERAMGNQPQHF.

The chain has TRBV6-1 and TRBJ2-5; TRBD2 matches 7 bases. The DNA matches TRBJ2-7 better at its end, which makes the J call doubtful. The length of the CDR3 is 15 residues. The germline V gene has CDR1 MNHNS and CDR2 SASEGT. CDR3 region: CASSEAGEGIDEQYF. CDR3 coding DNA: TGTGCCAGCAGTGAAGCCGGGGAGGGGATCGACGAGCAGTACTTC.

This clonotype was seen repeatedly, ten times or more. The chain is built from TRBV6-1 and TRBJ2-7, with D possibly being TRBD1 (5 bases). The CDR3 consists of 13 residues. Germline V CDR1 and CDR2: MNHNS, SASEGT. The V end was cut by 4 bases, the J end by 1 base, with 8 bases between. The CDR3 sequence is CASSGGPSYEQYF. The CDR3 DNA sequence: TGTGCCAGCAGTGGGGGCCCTTCCTACGAGCAGTACTTC.

This sequence joins TRBV20-1 and TRBJ1-2, with D maybe TRBD1 (5 bases). Trimming removed 6 bases at V and 4 bases at J, with 12 bases between. The CDR3 contains 12 residues. Looked up from germline, CDR1 is DFQATT and CDR2 is SNEGSKA (reference sequence). This CDR3 is CSAPDGTYGYTF. CDR3 coding DNA: TGCAGTGCACCGGACGGGACCTATGGCTACACCTTC.

This rearrangement joins TRBV5-1 to TRBJ1-2; D is ambiguous. Between the trimmed V and J ends, which lost 4 bases and 4 bases, there was a span of 11 bases. This CDR3 comprises 13 residues. Germline values: CDR1 SGHRS, CDR2 YFSETQ. This CDR3 reads CASSGSGSYGYTF. In DNA, the CDR3 is TGCGCCAGCAGCGGATCAGGATCCTATGGCTACACCTTC.

A few counts support this clonotype. The rearrangement joins TRBV3-1 to TRBJ2-7, with 9 positions matching TRBD2. V was pared by 7 bases and J by 2 bases, with 9 bases of the junction left unmatched. The CDR3 is 15 amino acids. The V gene's germline CDR1 is LGHDT and CDR2 YNNKEL (reference sequence). CDR3 in DNA: TGTGCCAGCACCCACCTAGCGGGACCCACCTACGAGCAGTACTTC. This gives the protein CASTHLAGPTYEQYF.

The V and J genes are TRBV20-1 and TRBJ1-2; weak D call: TRBD1 (5 bases). Germline V lookup: CDR1 DFQATT, CDR2 SNEGSKA (reference sequence). The CDR3 consists of 11 residues. V was shortened by 1 base and J by 8 bases, with 8 bases between the two germline ends. CDR3 nucleotides: TGCAGTGCTAGAGTGGGGACCGGCTACACCTTC. Translating gives CSARVGTGYTF.

Only a few counts were recorded for this clonotype. The rearrangement uses TRBV5-1 and TRBJ2-5, with a possible D match to TRBD2 (5 bases). Trimming pared 4 bases from V and 7 bases from J, leaving 23 bases between. Germline V gene lookup returns CDR1 SGHRS and CDR2 YFSETQ. This CDR3 spans 16 amino acids. The CDR3: CASSDTNGRLRGTQYF. CDR3 nucleotide sequence: TGCGCCAGCAGCGATACTAACGGCAGGCTCCGGGGGACCCAGTACTTC. The variable domain in full, with the rest retrieved from reference TRBV5-1 and TRBJ2-5, is KAGVTQTPRYLIKTRGQQVTLSCSPISGHRSVSWYQQTPGQGLQFLFEYFSETQRNKGNFPGRFSGRQFSNSRSEMNVSTLELGDSALYLCASSDTNGRLRGTQYFGPGTRLLVL.

Written as DNA, the CDR3 is TGTGCCAGCAGCCAACAGGGGGCTGATTTCTCTGGGGCCAACGTCCTGACTTTC. Translating it yields CASSQQGADFSGANVLTF. This rearrangement joins TRBV14 to TRBJ2-6, with 8 bases aligning to TRBD1. This CDR3 comprises 18 residues. With 2 bases clipped from V and 0 bases from J, the junction kept 6 bases outside the gene matches. Germline V gene lookup returns CDR1 SGHDN and CDR2 FVKESK.

V usage is TRBV5-1 and J usage is TRBJ2-3, with 9 bases fitting TRBD2. The CDR3 loop spans 16 amino acids. The J segment lost 4 bases and the V segment lost 0 bases, leaving 6 bases of the junction unmatched. CDR1 and CDR2 (germline): SGHRS, YFSETQ. The CDR3 loop is CASSLGASGVPDTQYF. The CDR3 DNA follows: TGCGCCAGCAGCTTGGGCGCTAGCGGGGTCCCAGATACGCAGTATTTT.

This clonotype has only a few counts. This chain links TRBV12-3 or TRBV12-4 with TRBJ2-4; D may match TRBD1 or TRBD2 (5 bases each). The tail of the sequence fits TRBJ2-5 better, so the J call may be wrong. CDR3 length: 15 residues. The CDR3 DNA follows: TGTGCCAGCAGTCGGGACCGGGCGGGTGCAGAGACCCAGTACTTC. This gives the protein CASSRDRAGAETQYF.

CDR3 protein: CASSLAPRQGKTSHGYTF. The CDR3 nucleotides are TGTGCCAGCAGCTTAGCTCCGAGACAGGGGAAAACATCACATGGCTACACCTTC. The genes are TRBV7-8 and TRBJ1-2; 8 nucleotides agree with TRBD1. Germline V gene lookup returns CDR1 SGHVS and CDR2 FQNEAQ. The CDR3 sequence is 18 residues long. Trimming cost V 0 bases and J 6 bases; bases outside gene matches: 15.

V usage is TRBV9 and J usage is TRBJ2-7; possible D gene TRBD2, 6 bases. The germline gives CDR1 SGDLS, CDR2 YYNGEE. V lost 6 bases and J lost 5, with 15 bases in between. This CDR3 has 13 residues. CDR3 DNA: TGTGCCAGCACCAATACAGGCGGGAACGAGCAGTACTTC. Protein sequence: CASTNTGGNEQYF.